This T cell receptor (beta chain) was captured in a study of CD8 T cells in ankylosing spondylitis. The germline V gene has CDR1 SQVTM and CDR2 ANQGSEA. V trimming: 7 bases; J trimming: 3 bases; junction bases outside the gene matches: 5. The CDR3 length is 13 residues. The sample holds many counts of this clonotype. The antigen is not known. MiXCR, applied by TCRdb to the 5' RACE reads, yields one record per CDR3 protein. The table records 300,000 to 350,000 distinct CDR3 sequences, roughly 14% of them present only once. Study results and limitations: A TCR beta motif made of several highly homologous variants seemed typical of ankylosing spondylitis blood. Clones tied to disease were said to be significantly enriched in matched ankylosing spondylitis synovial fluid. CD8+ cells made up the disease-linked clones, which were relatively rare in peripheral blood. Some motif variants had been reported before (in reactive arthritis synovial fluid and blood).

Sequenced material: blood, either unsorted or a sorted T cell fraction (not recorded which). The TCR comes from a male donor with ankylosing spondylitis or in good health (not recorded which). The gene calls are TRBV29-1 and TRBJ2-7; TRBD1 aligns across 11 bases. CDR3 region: CSGAGTGGYEQYF. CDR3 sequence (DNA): TGCAGCGGCGCCGGGACAGGGGGCTACGAGCAGTACTTC.